This record concerns one TCR beta chain sequence. The data derive from a study of T cell responses to AZD1222 COVID-19 vaccine. The CDR3 is 11 residues long. V shed 7 bases and J shed 6 bases, with 12 bases lying between them. From germline, CDR1 is GTSNPN and CDR2 SVGIG (reference sequence). Assay: immunoSEQ multiplex PCR; the TCRdb copy retains only in-frame clones and omits some. Of roughly 100,000 clones listed, 90% were seen once; the top ten hold 4% to 5.5%. The sequenced sample was peripheral blood, obtained on day 0 of AZD1222 vaccination. The chain combines TRBV30 with TRBJ1-2; a weak D match, TRBD1 (6 bases). The sequence was collected from an adult in good health. CDR3 sequence reads: CASSGENGYTF. The CDR3 region has the DNA TGTGCCTCCTCAGGGGAGAATGGCTACACCTTC.